This entry lists 10 T cell receptor beta chains sequenced from one sample in a study of Tregs in tolerant kidney transplant recipients. Some clones are missing from TCRdb's copy, which holds only in-frame ones; the method was immunoSEQ multiplex PCR. The table includes some 66,000 clones, 80% to 95% detected once. Sequenced material: CD8+ T cells from blood, taken before the transplant. The origin of the receptors is a human donor who received a combined kidney and bone marrow transplant.

This chain connects TRBV2 to TRBJ1-1; D unclear. Between the trimmed V and J ends, which lost 2 bases and 0 bases, there was a span of 10 bases. Germline CDR1 reads SNHLY; CDR2 reads FYNNEI. This CDR3 region has 15 residues. The CDR3 DNA is TGTGCCAGCAGTGAATACCTCGGGGTGAACACTGAAGCTTTCTTT. It is translated as CASSEYLGVNTEAFF.

With regard to this clone: A read error may produce the germline difference seen at one junction end. The gene calls are TRBV2 and TRBJ1-4; D remains unclear. CDR3 length: 12 amino acids. Germline V CDR1 and CDR2: SNHLY, FYNNEI. In DNA, the CDR3 is TGTGCCAGCCGAGGATTGGTAGAAAACCTGTTTTTT. Residues: CASRGLVENLFF.

The rearrangement links TRBV7-9 to TRBJ2-3; D remains ambiguous. Germline CDR1 and CDR2: SEHNR and FQNEAQ (reference sequence). The CDR3 is made up of 11 amino acids. Trimming shortened V by 2 bases and J by 5 bases, and 2 bases separated the two germline ends. The CDR3 sequence: CASSLLDTQYF. DNA for the CDR3: TGTGCCAGCAGCTTACTAGATACGCAGTATTTT.

This clone was recorded once. The chain uses TRBV30 and TRBJ2-1, with D hard to call. The CDR3 loop spans 11 amino acids. Germline V gene lookup returns CDR1 GTSNPN and CDR2 SVGIG (reference sequence). V was shortened by 2 bases and J by 9 bases, with 8 bases between the two germline ends. CDR3 DNA sequence: TGTGCCTGGAGTAGTACAAGTGAGCAGTTCTTC. It translates to CAWSSTSEQFF.

The chain uses TRBV7-9 and TRBJ1-5; D is unclear. Trimming removed 5 bases from V and 7 bases from J, with 12 bases in between. This CDR3 region has 13 residues. Germline V gives CDR1 SEHNR, CDR2 FQNEAQ (reference sequence). CDR3 nucleotides: TGTGCCAGCAGCCCTCCGGGGAACCAGCCCCAGCATTTT. Translation gives CASSPPGNQPQHF.

This clone has just one count. This sequence joins TRBV7-8 and TRBJ2-7, with 9 nucleotides matching TRBD1. The CDR3 runs to 16 residues. J gave up 2 bases and V 7 bases, and 12 bases lay outside the gene matches. Germline lookup yields CDR1 SGHVS and CDR2 FQNEAQ. This CDR3 reads CASTIGTGTGTYEQYF. The CDR3 nucleotides are TGTGCCAGCACCATTGGAACCGGGACAGGGACCTACGAGCAGTACTTC. The full variable domain, rest sourced from reference TRBV7-8 and TRBJ2-7, is GAGVSQSPRYKVAKRGQDVALRCDPISGHVSLFWYQQALGQGPEFLTYFQNEAQLDKSGLPSDRFFAERPEGSVSTLKIQRTQQEDSAVYLCASTIGTGTGTYEQYFGPGTRLTVT.

The chain carries TRBV4-1 and TRBJ1-1; weak D call: TRBD1 (5 bases). There are 15 residues in the CDR3. Trimming pared 0 bases from V and 7 bases from J, leaving 15 bases between. Germline assignment: CDR1 MGHRA and CDR2 YSYEKL. As DNA, the CDR3 is TGCGCCAGCAGCCAAGATACGTTCCGGGGGGGTGAAGCTTTCTTT. It yields the protein CASSQDTFRGGEAFF.

This sequence joins TRBV13 and TRBJ1-2; D remains ambiguous. CDR3 length: 13 residues. Trimming removed 0 bases at V and 8 bases at J, with 10 bases between. Germline V CDR1 and CDR2: PRHDT, FYEKMQ (reference sequence). The CDR3 DNA is TGTGCCAGCAGCTTAGGAGCTTCTCGGGGCTACACCTTC. The encoded protein is CASSLGASRGYTF.

This clone has only one observation. V gene TRBV4-3 combines with J gene TRBJ2-6; TRBD1 matches at 7 bases. V was pared by 2 bases and J by 8 bases, with 6 bases of the junction left unmatched. Looked up from germline, CDR1 is LGHNA and CDR2 is YSLEER. The CDR3 loop spans 15 amino acids. As DNA, the CDR3 is TGCGCCAGCAGCCAATCCACAGGGGTATCCAACGTCCTGACTTTC. This codes for CASSQSTGVSNVLTF.

The J gene is TRBJ2-7, the V gene TRBV28; maybe TRBD1 (5 bases). Trimming stripped 6 bases from V and 3 bases from J, with 15 bases between. CDR3 length: 14 residues. In germline, CDR1 is MDHEN, CDR2 SYDVKM. The CDR3 DNA follows: TGTGCCAGCAGACCCCCAGGGAACTACTACGAGCAGTACTTC. This codes for CASRPPGNYYEQYF.